This is a list of T cell receptor beta chains from one sample in a study of blood T cells in healthy people across ages. MiXCR, applied by TCRdb to the 5' RACE reads, yields one record per CDR3 protein. In the table there are 800,000 to 1,300,000 distinct CDR3 sequences, approximately 25% of which are singletons. These data also formed part of another study, on T cells of mothers and their children.

Material for sequencing was blood. The receptors shown here come from a girl aged 2 to 9 in good health. Both conserved end residues are part of each CDR3. A D gene is named only where the DNA matches it firmly. Some rows mark clone size as missing; the rest say once, few, many or name a class of expanded clone.

D,size,V,J,DNA,CDR3
TRBD2,.,TRBV20-1,TRBJ2-3,TGCAGTGCTCGTTTAGCGGGTACCCGAGATACGCAGTATTTT,CSARLAGTRDTQYF
TRBD1,.,TRBV7-9,TRBJ2-3,TGTGCCAGCAGCTGGGCGACAGGGAGCACAGATACGCAGTATTTT,CASSWATGSTDTQYF
TRBD2,few,TRBV4-3,TRBJ2-5,TGCGCCAGCAGCCAAAGCTATAGCGGGGGACAAGAGACCCAGTACTTC,CASSQSYSGGQETQYF
TRBD1,few,TRBV28,TRBJ2-5,TGTGCCAGCAGACCAAGGGGGCCGCAAGAGACCCAGTACTTC,CASRPRGPQETQYF
.,few,TRBV9,TRBJ1-2,TGTGCCAGCAGCCGCCGGGACGGCTACACCTTC,CASSRRDGYTF
.,few,TRBV3-1,TRBJ2-6,TGTGCCAGCAGCCAAGGAGGGGCTGGGGCCAACGTCCTGACTTTC,CASSQGGAGANVLTF
TRBD2,few,TRBV9,TRBJ2-6,TGTGCCAGCAGCGACCTGACTAGCGGGGGGGTTGGGGCCAACGTCCTGACTTTC,CASSDLTSGGVGANVLTF
.,few,TRBV9,TRBJ2-2,TGTGCCAGCAGCGTAGGTGGATCGCCCCCCGGGGAGCTGTTTTTT,CASSVGGSPPGELFF
TRBD1,.,TRBV10-3,TRBJ2-3,TGTGCCATTAGGGACAGCTTCACAGATACGCAGTATTTT,CAIRDSFTDTQYF
TRBD1,.,TRBV12-5,TRBJ1-4,TGTGCTAGTGGTTCCGGACAGGTGATAGCAACTAATGAAAAACTGTTTTTT,CASGSGQVIATNEKLFF
.,.,TRBV6-5,TRBJ1-6,TGTGCCAGCAGCCCCGGAGCTCGGAGTTCACCCCTCCACTTT,CASSPGARSSPLHF
.,.,TRBV6-5,TRBJ2-1,TGTGCCAGCAGTTTCGGAGGGCCGTTCGATGAGCAGTTCTTC,CASSFGGPFDEQFF
.,.,TRBV5-1,TRBJ2-7,TGCGCCAGCAGCTTGGGGGCAGGTTGGGAGCAGTACTTC,CASSLGAGWEQYF
.,few,TRBV20-1,TRBJ2-7,TGCAGTGCTAGAGGAGGGTACTACGAGCAGTACTTC,CSARGGYYEQYF
.,few,TRBV27,TRBJ2-5,TGTGCCAGCAGTCCCCAGACTGGAAACCTCCAAGAGACCCAGTACTTC,CASSPQTGNLQETQYF
.,few,TRBV9,TRBJ2-7,TGTGCCAGCAGCGTAGGACCGGCTCACGACGAGCAGTACTTC,CASSVGPAHDEQYF
TRBD2,.,TRBV20-1,TRBJ2-1,TGCAGTGCTAGTAGGCTAGCGGGACCCCTTATAAATGAGCAGTTCTTC,CSASRLAGPLINEQFF
.,.,TRBV7-2,TRBJ2-4,TGTGCCAGTTCTGAGGGGGGGTTTGGCAAAAACATTCAGTACTTC,CASSEGGFGKNIQYF
.,.,TRBV4-2,TRBJ1-2,TGTGCCAGCAGCCAAGAGAGTGGGGCAGGGCCGTCCAACTATGGCTACACCTTC,CASSQESGAGPSNYGYTF
TRBD2,.,TRBV5-5,TRBJ2-2,TGTGCCAGCAGGACTAGCGGAGTGTACACCGGGGAGCTGTTTTTT,CASRTSGVYTGELFF
.,.,TRBV5-6,TRBJ2-6,TGTGCCAGCAGCGCACATATCCCTGGGGCCAACGTCCTGACTTTC,CASSAHIPGANVLTF
.,.,TRBV11-3,TRBJ2-7,TGTGCCAGCAGCTCTTGGACGGCGTCCTACGAGCAGTACTTC,CASSSWTASYEQYF
.,once,TRBV4-1,TRBJ1-5,TGCGCCAGCAGCTCCTATATCAATCAGCCCCAGCATTTT,CASSSYINQPQHF
.,.,TRBV29-1,TRBJ2-1,TGCAGCGTTGAAGAATATGAGCAGTTCTTC,CSVEEYEQFF
.,few,TRBV10-1,TRBJ1-2,TGCGCCAGCAGTGTAGACATTAACTATGGCTACACCTTC,CASSVDINYGYTF
TRBD2,.,TRBV2,TRBJ2-1,TGTGCCAGCAGTGGGAGCGGGAGGGCCCCTTACAATGAGCAGTTCTTC,CASSGSGRAPYNEQFF